Listed here are 16 T cell receptor beta chains from one sample, sequenced in a study of blood T cell repertoires in COVID-19. Generated by immunoSEQ multiplex PCR, the TCRdb table keeps only in-frame clones and is missing some. Of over 120,000 clones listed, 80% to 90% were seen once; the top ten hold roughly 12%. Sequenced material: PBMCs or T cells enriched from blood (not recorded which). Receptors were obtained from a man aged 60 to 69 who had recovered from COVID-19.

The chain links TRBV5-1 to TRBJ1-2, with TRBD1 identical over 7 bases. Germline loops: CDR1 SGHRS, CDR2 YFSETQ. V lost 4 bases, J lost 2 bases, and 11 bases stayed unmatched. The CDR3 runs 16 residues. The CDR3 sequence is CASSPGQGQKNYGYTF. The CDR3 DNA reads as TGCGCCAGCAGCCCTGGCCAGGGACAGAAAAACTATGGCTACACCTTC.

The rearrangement uses TRBV7-9 and TRBJ1-4; unclear D gene. V shed 3 bases and J shed 3 bases, with 14 bases lying between them. This CDR3 region has 16 residues. Looked up from germline, CDR1 is SEHNR and CDR2 is FQNEAQ (reference sequence). The CDR3 DNA is TGTGCCAGCAGCTTCGTGGTCCAGGCCGCTAATGAAAAACTGTTTTTT. It encodes CASSFVVQAANEKLFF.

The gene calls are TRBV25-1 and TRBJ2-5; 9 bases line up with TRBD2. The length of the CDR3 is 15 residues. From germline, CDR1 is MGHDK and CDR2 SYGVNS. Losses at the gene ends were 2 bases for V and 5 bases for J; bases not matched to a gene: 6. CDR3 in amino acids: CASSERLAGAETQYF. CDR3 coding DNA: TGTGCCAGCAGTGAAAGGTTAGCGGGGGCGGAGACCCAGTACTTC.

The chain is built from TRBV7-6 and TRBJ2-2; 8 bases map to TRBD2. Germline V gene data show CDR1 as SGHVS and CDR2 as FNYEAQ. V was pared by 5 bases and J by 3 bases, with 8 bases of the junction left unmatched. CDR3 length: 16 residues. CDR3 DNA: TGTGCCAGCAGCCCCATGGCGGGGGGTTACACCGGGGAGCTGTTTTTT. Translation gives CASSPMAGGYTGELFF.

The genes are TRBV3-1 (or the pseudogene TRBV3-2) and TRBJ1-6, with D uncertain. The CDR3 loop spans 14 amino acids. Germline lookup yields CDR1 LGHDT and CDR2 YNNKEL (reference sequence). V was pared by 3 bases and J by 7 bases, with 10 bases between. Written as DNA, the CDR3 is TGTGCCAGCAGCCACCTCACCAGGAATTCACCCCTCCACTTT. Its translation is CASSHLTRNSPLHF.

This clone was seen just once. V and J are TRBV15 and TRBJ2-3; 10 positions agree with TRBD2. Losses at the gene ends were 5 bases for V and 5 bases for J; bases not matched to a gene: 10. The germline CDR1 and CDR2 sequences are LNHNV and YYDKDF (reference sequence). CDR3 length: 16 residues. CDR3 DNA sequence: TGTGCCACCAGCCCGATTCTAGCGGGAGTCCAAGATACGCAGTATTTT. This translates into CATSPILAGVQDTQYF.

This chain uses TRBV12-3 or TRBV12-4 with TRBJ1-1; the D is unclear. This CDR3 spans 13 amino acids. V lost 1 base, J lost 5 bases, and 8 bases lay in between. The CDR3 coding sequence is TGTGCCAGCAGTTTAGGGGGAGAAACTGAAGCTTTCTTT. This translates into CASSLGGETEAFF.

The V gene is TRBV9, the J gene TRBJ2-3; no clear D. Trimming removed 4 bases at V and 0 bases at J, with 6 bases between. This CDR3 is built from 13 residues. Germline V gene data show CDR1 as SGDLS and CDR2 as YYNGEE. The CDR3 DNA sequence: TGTGCCAGCAGCCCTATAAGCACAGATACGCAGTATTTT. Translating gives CASSPISTDTQYF.

V gene TRBV10-1 combines with J gene TRBJ2-5; the D gene is possibly TRBD2 (6 bases). Per the germline V gene, CDR1 is WNHNN and CDR2 is SYGVQD (reference sequence). The V end was cut by 4 bases, the J end by 2 bases, with 8 bases between. The CDR3 spans 13 residues. The DNA of the CDR3 is TGCGCCAGCAGTGCAGGGACTCAAGAGACCCAGTACTTC. This sequence encodes CASSAGTQETQYF.

V and J are TRBV21-1 and TRBJ1-3. TRBV21-1 is assigned pseudogene status. This CDR3 contains 16 residues. The CDR3 region is CASSKNRLLSGNTIYF. The CDR3, as DNA: TGTGCCAGCAGCAAAAACAGACTACTGTCTGGAAACACCATATATTTT.

This chain connects TRBV29-1 to TRBJ1-4; D uncertain. Trimming removed 6 bases at V and 5 bases at J, with 13 bases between. Germline-derived CDR1 and CDR2 are SQVTM and ANQGSEA. The CDR3 has 13 residues. CDR3 nucleotides: TGCAGCGTGTACACCTCCGGGAATGAAAAACTGTTTTTT. Encoded protein: CSVYTSGNEKLFF.

In nucleotides, the CDR3 is TGCAGTGCTCTAGTCTCCTACGAGCAGTACTTC. The encoded protein is CSALVSYEQYF. The rearrangement links TRBV20-1 to TRBJ2-7; D is unclear. Trimming removed 5 bases at V and 0 bases at J, with 5 bases between. Germline-derived CDR1 and CDR2 are DFQATT and SNEGSKA (reference sequence). There are 11 residues in the CDR3.

The V gene is TRBV6-5, the J gene TRBJ1-4; D call uncertain. V lost 4 bases and J lost 8, with 17 bases in between. The CDR3 covers 15 residues. Germline CDR1 and CDR2: MNHEY and SVGAGI. In DNA, the CDR3 is TGTGCCAGCAGTTTCTCACCAGTTACGGAGGAAAAACTGTTTTTT. Amino acid sequence: CASSFSPVTEEKLFF.

The rearrangement uses TRBV3-1 (or the pseudogene TRBV3-2) and TRBJ1-2; 7 bases are shared with TRBD1. The junction had 7 bases not matched to a gene; V was cut back by 2 bases and J by 7 bases. The CDR3 has 14 amino acids. Germline V gives CDR1 LGHDT, CDR2 YNNKEL (reference sequence). CDR3 coding DNA: TGTGCCAGCAGCCAACAACAGGGGTCCGGTGGCTACACCTTC. Its protein is CASSQQQGSGGYTF.

This clone was seen a single time. This chain uses TRBV18 with TRBJ1-4, with D uncertain. V dropped 2 bases and J dropped 0 bases, with 10 bases sitting between them. Germline lookup yields CDR1 KGHSH and CDR2 LQKENI. CDR3 length equals 16 residues. The CDR3 protein is CASSPNKGATNEKLFF. The CDR3 coding sequence is TGTGCCAGCTCACCAAACAAAGGAGCAACTAATGAAAAACTGTTTTTT.

V and J are TRBV7-3 and TRBJ2-7, with unresolved D. The CDR3 totals 14 residues. V gave up 1 base and J gave up 5 bases, with 12 bases separating them. CDR1 and CDR2 (germline): SGHTA, FQGTGA. The CDR3 here is CASSLRARPDEQYF. The CDR3 DNA sequence: TGTGCCAGCAGCTTAAGGGCCAGGCCCGACGAGCAGTACTTC. Variable domain in full (rest from reference TRBV7-3 and TRBJ2-7): GAGVSQTPSNKVTEKGKYVELRCDPISGHTALYWYRQSLGQGPEFLIYFQGTGAADDSGLPNDRFFAVRPEGSVSTLKIQRTERGDSAVYLCASSLRARPDEQYFGPGTRLTVT.